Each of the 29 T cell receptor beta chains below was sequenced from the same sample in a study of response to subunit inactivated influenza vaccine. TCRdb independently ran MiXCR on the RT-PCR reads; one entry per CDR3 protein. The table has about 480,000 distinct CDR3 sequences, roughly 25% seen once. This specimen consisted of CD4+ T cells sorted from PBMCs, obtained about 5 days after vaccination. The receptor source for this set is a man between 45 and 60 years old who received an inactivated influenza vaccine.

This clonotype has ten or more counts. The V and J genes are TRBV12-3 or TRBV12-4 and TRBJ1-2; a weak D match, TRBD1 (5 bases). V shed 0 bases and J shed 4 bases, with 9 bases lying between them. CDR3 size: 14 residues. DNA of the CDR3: TGTGCCAGCAGTTTAGCGGGGCAGATCTATGGCTACACCTTC. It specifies CASSLAGQIYGYTF.

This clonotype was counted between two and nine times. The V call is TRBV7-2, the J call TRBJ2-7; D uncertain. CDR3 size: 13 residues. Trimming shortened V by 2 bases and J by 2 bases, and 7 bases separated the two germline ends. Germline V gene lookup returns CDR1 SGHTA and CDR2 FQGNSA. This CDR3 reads CASSLYGTYEQYF. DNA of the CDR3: TGTGCCAGCAGCTTATACGGCACCTACGAGCAGTACTTC.

The CDR3 DNA sequence: TGCAGTGCTAGCAGGGATACCGGGGAGCTGTTTTTT. It is translated as CSASRDTGELFF. The gene calls are TRBV20-1 and TRBJ2-2, with D maybe TRBD1 (5 bases). The CDR3 sequence is 12 residues long. With 3 bases removed from V and 5 bases from J, the gap between germline ends came to 7 bases. Germline V gives CDR1 DFQATT, CDR2 SNEGSKA (reference sequence).

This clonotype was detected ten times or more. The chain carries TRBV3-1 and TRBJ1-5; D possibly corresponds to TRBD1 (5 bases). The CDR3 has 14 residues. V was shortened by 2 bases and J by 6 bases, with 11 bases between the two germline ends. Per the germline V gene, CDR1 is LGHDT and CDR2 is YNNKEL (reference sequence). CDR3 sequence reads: CASSQRDSSQPQHF. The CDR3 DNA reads TGTGCCAGCAGCCAACGAGACAGCTCTCAGCCCCAGCATTTT.

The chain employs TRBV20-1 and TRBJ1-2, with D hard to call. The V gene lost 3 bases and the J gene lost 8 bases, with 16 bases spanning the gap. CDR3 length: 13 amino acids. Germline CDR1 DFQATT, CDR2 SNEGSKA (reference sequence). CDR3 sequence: CSARGGGGVGYTF. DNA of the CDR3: TGCAGTGCTAGGGGTGGTGGTGGGGTCGGCTACACCTTC.

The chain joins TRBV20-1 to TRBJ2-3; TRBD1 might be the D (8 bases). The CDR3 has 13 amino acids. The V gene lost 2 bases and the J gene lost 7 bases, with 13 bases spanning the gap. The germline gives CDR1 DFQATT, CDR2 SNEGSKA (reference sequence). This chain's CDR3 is CSARLQGGNTQYF. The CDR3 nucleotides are TGCAGTGCTAGATTACAGGGGGGGAATACGCAGTATTTT.

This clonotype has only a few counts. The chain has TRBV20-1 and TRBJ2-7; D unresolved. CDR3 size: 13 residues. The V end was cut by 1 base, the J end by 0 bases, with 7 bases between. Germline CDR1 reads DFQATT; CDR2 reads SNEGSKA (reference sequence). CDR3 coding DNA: TGCAGTGCTAGAGCGACTTCCTCCTACGAGCAGTACTTC. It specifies CSARATSSYEQYF.

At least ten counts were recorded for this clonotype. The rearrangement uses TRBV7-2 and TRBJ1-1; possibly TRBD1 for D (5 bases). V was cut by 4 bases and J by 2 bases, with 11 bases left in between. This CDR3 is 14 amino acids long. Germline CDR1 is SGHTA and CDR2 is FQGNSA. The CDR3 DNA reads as TGTGCCAGCAGCTCGCAGGGCACCAACACTGAAGCTTTCTTT. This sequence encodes CASSSQGTNTEAFF.

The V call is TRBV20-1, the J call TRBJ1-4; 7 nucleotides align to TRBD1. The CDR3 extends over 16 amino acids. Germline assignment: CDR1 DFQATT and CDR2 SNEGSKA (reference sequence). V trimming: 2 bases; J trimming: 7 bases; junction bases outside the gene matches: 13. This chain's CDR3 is CSARRQGGVGGEKLFF. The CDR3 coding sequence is TGCAGTGCTAGAAGGCAGGGGGGCGTAGGGGGTGAAAAACTGTTTTTT.

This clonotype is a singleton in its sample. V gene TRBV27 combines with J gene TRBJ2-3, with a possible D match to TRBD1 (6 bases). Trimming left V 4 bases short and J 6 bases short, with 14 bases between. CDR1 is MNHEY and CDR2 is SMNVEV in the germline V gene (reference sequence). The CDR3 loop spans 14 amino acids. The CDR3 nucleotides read TGTGCCAGCAGTTCACCACAGGGTTGGGATACGCAGTATTTT. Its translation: CASSSPQGWDTQYF.

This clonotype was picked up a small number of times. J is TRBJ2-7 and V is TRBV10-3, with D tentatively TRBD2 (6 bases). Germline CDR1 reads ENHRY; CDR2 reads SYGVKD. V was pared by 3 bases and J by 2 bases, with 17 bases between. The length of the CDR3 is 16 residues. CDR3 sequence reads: CAISDGGTLMPYEQYF. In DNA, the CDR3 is TGTGCCATCAGTGACGGGGGTACCCTCATGCCCTACGAGCAGTACTTC.

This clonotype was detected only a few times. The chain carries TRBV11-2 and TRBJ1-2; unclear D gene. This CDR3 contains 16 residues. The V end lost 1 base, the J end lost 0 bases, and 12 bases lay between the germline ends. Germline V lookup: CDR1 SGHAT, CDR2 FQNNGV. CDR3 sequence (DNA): TGTGCCAGCAGCTTAGTGGGCGGCGCCCCTAACTATGGCTACACCTTC. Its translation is CASSLVGGAPNYGYTF.

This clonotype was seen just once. The CDR3 is CASSRDSSGGANVLTF. CDR3 nucleotides: TGTGCCAGCAGTCGAGATTCCTCCGGCGGGGCCAACGTCCTGACTTTC. V and J are TRBV27 and TRBJ2-6; D is uncertain. The germline gives CDR1 MNHEY, CDR2 SMNVEV (reference sequence). There are 16 residues in the CDR3. V lost 5 bases to trimming and J lost 4 bases, with 15 bases between them.

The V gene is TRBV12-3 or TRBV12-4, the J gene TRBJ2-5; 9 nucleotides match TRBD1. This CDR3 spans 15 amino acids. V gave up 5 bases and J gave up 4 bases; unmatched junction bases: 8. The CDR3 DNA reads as TGTGCCAGCAGTCTAGGGACAGGGCGAGCAGAGACCCAGTACTTC. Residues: CASSLGTGRAETQYF.

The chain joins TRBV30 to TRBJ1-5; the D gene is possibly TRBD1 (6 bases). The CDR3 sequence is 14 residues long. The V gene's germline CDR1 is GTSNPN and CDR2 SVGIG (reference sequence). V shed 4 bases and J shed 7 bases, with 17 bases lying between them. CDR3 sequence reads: CAWKSMGGHQPQHF. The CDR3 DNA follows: TGTGCCTGGAAATCCATGGGGGGGCACCAGCCCCAGCATTTT.

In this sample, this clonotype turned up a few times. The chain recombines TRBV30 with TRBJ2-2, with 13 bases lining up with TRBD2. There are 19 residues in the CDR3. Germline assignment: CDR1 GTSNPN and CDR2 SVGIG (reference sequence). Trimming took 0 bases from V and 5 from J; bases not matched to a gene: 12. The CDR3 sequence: CAWSVSRTSGRVGTGELFF. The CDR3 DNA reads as TGTGCCTGGAGTGTATCCCGGACTAGCGGGAGAGTCGGTACCGGGGAGCTGTTTTTT.

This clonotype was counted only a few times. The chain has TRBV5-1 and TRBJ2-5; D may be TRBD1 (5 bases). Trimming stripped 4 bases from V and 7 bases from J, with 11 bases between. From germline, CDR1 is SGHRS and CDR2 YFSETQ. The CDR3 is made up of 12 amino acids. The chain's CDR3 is CASSPGGATQYF. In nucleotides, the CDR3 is TGCGCCAGCAGCCCGGGTGGGGCGACCCAGTACTTC.

CDR3 residues: CASSAGDSYNEQFF. The CDR3 region has the DNA TGTGCCAGCAGTGCAGGTGACTCCTACAATGAGCAGTTCTTC. V and J are TRBV2 and TRBJ2-1; no clear D. The germline gives CDR1 SNHLY, CDR2 FYNNEI. This CDR3 has 14 amino acids. V was pared by 4 bases and J by 0 bases, with 7 bases between.

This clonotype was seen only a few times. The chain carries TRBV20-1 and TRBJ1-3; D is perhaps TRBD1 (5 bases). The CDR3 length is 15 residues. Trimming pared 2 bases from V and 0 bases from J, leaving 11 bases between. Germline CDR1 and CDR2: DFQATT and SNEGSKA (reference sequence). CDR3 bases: TGCAGTGCTAGATTAGGGGCAAGCTCTGGAAACACCATATATTTT. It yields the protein CSARLGASSGNTIYF.

CDR3 DNA: TGTGCCAGCCTTAGGGGGGGGCAGTCCTACGAGCAGTACTTC. It encodes CASLRGGQSYEQYF. The chain links TRBV2 to TRBJ2-7; TRBD2 might be the D (7 bases). Germline V gene data show CDR1 as SNHLY and CDR2 as FYNNEI. The ends were cut back, 8 bases at V and 1 base at J, with 15 bases in the middle. This CDR3 contains 14 residues.

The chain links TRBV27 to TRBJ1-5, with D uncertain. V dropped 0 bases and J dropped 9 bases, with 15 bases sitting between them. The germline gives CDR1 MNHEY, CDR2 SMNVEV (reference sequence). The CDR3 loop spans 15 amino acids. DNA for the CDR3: TGTGCCAGCAGTTTATCTGGGGTGTTCAAGGTGCCCCAGCATTTT. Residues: CASSLSGVFKVPQHF.

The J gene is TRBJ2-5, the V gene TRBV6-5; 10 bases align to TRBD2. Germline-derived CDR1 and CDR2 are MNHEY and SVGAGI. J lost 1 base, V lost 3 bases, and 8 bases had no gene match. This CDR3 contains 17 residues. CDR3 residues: CASSYRASGGFQETQYF. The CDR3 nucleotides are TGTGCCAGCAGTTATCGGGCTAGCGGGGGCTTCCAAGAGACCCAGTACTTC.

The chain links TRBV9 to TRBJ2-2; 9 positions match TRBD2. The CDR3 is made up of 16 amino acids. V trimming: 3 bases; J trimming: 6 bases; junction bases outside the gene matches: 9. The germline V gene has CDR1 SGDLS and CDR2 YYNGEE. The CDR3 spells CASSGLSGRVAGELFF. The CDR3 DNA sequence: TGTGCCAGCAGCGGCCTTAGCGGGAGAGTCGCCGGGGAGCTGTTTTTT.

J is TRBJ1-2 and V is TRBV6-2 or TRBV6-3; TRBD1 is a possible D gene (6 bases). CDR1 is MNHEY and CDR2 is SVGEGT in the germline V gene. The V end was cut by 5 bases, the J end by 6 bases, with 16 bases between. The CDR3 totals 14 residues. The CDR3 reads CASSKDGRGHGYTF. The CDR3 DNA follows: TGTGCCAGCAGTAAGGACGGCAGGGGCCATGGCTACACCTTC.

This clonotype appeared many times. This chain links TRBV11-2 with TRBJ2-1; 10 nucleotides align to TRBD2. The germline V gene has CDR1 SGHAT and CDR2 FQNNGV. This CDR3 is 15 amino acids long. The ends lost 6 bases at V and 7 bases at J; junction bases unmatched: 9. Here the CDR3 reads CASRPGLARRNEQFF. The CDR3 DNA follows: TGTGCCAGCAGGCCGGGACTAGCGAGAAGGAATGAGCAGTTCTTC.

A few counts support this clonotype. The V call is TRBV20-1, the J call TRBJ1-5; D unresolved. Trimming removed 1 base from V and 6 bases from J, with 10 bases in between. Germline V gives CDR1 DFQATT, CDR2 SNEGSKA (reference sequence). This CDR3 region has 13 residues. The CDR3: CSARGPVGQPQHF. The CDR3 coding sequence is TGCAGTGCTAGAGGACCTGTAGGTCAGCCCCAGCATTTT.

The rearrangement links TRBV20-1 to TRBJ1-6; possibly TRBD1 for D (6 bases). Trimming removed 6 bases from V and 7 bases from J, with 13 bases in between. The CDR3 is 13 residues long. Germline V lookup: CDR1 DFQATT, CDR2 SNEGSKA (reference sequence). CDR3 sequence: CSARRDTNSPLHF. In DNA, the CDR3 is TGCAGTGCCCGCCGGGACACCAATTCACCCCTCCACTTT.

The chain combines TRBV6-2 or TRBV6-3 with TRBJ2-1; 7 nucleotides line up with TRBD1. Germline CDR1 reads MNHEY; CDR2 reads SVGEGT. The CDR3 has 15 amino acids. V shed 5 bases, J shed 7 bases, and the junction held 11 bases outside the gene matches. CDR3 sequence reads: CASSPSGTERNEQFF. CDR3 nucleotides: TGTGCCAGCAGTCCATCCGGGACAGAAAGAAATGAGCAGTTCTTC.

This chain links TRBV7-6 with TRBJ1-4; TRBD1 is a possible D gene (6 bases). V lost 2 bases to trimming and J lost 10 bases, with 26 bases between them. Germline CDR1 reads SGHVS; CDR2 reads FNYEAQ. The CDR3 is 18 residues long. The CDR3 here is CASSLNPRGEYRGGKLFF. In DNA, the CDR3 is TGTGCCAGCAGCTTAAACCCCAGGGGCGAGTACCGTGGTGGAAAACTGTTTTTT.